This paragraph reports one TCR beta chain. Its target is not known. The data originate from a study of molecular identifiers for immune sequencing clone quantification. General study results and limits: Effector cells kept over 98% of their molecules in clones above 20 RNA copies, while naive cells kept under 1% there.

Via MiXCR, TCRdb re-called the PCR reads, giving one row per CDR3 protein. The profile shows over 300,000 distinct CDR3 sequences, roughly a quarter of them singletons. CDR1 is LNHDA, CDR2 SQIVND, per germline (reference sequence). CDR3 length: 12 residues. Trimming shortened V by 7 bases and J by 4 bases, and 8 bases separated the two germline ends. The sample taken for sequencing was naive CD8+ T cells from blood, with Jurkat cell RNA spiked in. Subset indicated: FACS-sorted CD8+CD4-CCR7+CD45RA+ naive T cells. The chain employs TRBV19 and TRBJ1-5, with TRBD1 as a possible D gene (5 bases). This sequence was found in a human donor in good health. Some libraries in this study had Jurkat cell RNA spiked in. In DNA, the CDR3 is TGTGCCAGTAATTACAGGAATCAGCCCCAGCATTTT. Protein: CASNYRNQPQHF.